Reported below is one TCR beta chain. Which cohort a participant joined came from the clinical history participants gave. Germline CDR1 MNHEY, CDR2 SMNVEV (reference sequence). V shed 2 bases and J 0 bases; nucleotides not matched to a gene: 7. This CDR3 region has 16 residues. Authors' methods: It was from reference gene primer amplification that nucleated cell counts were estimated. Repertoires were generated with immunoSEQ multiplex PCR, while TCRdb's copy carries only in-frame clones and drops some. V and J calls and clone size are those listed in that table; D and trimming were worked out from the DNA. Altogether about 200,000 clones are present, 89% being singletons, with the ten largest covering around 3.7%. The data were obtained in a study of blood T cell repertoires in COVID-19. The wider study: T cells, B-cell-depleted T cells, or PBMCs supplied cDNA or gDNA.

This clonotype was obtained from a woman in her thirties with acute COVID-19. The sample comprised PBMCs or T cells enriched from blood (not recorded which). The chain links TRBV27 to TRBJ2-7, with 7 positions matching TRBD2. The CDR3 spells CASSLTGGWVSYEQYF. For the CDR3, the DNA is TGTGCCAGCAGTTTAACGGGGGGATGGGTCTCCTACGAGCAGTACTTC.